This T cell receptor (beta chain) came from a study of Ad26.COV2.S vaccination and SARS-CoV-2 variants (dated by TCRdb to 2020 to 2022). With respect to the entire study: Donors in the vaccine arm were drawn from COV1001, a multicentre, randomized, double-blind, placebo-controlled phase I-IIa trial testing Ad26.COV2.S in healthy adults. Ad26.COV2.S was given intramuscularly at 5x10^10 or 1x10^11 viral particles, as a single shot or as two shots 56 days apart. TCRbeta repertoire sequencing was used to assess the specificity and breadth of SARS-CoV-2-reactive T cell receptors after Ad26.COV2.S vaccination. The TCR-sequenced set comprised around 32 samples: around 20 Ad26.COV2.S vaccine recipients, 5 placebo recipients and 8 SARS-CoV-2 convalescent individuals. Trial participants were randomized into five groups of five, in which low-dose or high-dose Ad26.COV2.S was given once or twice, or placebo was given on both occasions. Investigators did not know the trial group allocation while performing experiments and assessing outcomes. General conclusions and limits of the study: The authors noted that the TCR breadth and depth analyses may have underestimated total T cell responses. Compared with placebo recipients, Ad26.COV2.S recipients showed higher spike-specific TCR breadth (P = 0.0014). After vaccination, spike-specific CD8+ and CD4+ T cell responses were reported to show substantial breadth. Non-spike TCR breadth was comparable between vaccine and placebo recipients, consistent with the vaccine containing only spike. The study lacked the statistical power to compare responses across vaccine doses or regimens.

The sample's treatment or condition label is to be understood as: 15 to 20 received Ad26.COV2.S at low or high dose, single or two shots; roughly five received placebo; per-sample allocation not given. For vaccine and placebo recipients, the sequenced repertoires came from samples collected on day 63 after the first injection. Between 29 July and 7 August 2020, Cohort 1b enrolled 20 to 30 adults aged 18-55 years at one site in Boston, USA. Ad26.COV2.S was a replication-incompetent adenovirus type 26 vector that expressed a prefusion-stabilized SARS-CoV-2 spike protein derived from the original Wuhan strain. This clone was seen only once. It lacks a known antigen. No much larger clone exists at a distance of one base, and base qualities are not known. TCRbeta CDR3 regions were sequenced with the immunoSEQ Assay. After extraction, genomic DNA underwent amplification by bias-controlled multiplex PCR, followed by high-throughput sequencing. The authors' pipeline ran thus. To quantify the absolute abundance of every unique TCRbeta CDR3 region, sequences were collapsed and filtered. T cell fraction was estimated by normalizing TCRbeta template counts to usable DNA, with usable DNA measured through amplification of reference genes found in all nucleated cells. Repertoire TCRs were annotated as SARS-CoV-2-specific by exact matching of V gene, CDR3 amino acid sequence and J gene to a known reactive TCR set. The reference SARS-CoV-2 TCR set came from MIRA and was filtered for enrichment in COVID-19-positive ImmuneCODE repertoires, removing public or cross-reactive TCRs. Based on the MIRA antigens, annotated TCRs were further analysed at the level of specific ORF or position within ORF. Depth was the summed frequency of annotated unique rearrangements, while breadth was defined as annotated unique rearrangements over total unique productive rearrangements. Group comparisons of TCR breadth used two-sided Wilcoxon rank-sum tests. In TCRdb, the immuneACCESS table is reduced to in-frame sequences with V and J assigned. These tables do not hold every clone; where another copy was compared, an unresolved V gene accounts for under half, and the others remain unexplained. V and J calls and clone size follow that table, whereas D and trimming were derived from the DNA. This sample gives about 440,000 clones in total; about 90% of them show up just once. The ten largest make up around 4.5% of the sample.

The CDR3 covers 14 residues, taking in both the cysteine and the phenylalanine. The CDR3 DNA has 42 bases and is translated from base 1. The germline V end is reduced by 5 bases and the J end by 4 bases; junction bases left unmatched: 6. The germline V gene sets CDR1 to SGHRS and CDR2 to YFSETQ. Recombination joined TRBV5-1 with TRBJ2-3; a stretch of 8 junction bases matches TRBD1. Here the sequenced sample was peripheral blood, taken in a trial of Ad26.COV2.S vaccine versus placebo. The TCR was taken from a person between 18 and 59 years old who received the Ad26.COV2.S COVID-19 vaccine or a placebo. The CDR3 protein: CASRGQDASDTQYF. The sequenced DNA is TGCGCCAGCAGGGGACAGGATGCCTCAGATACGCAGTATTTT. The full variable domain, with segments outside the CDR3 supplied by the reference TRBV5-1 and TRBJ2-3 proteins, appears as KAGVTQTPRYLIKTRGQQVTLSCSPISGHRSVSWYQQTPGQGLQFLFEYFSETQRNKGNFPGRFSGRQFSNSRSEMNVSTLELGDSALYLCASRGQDASDTQYFGPGTRLTVL.